Listed here are 20 T cell receptor beta chains from one sample, sequenced in a study of blood T cell repertoires in COVID-19. TCRdb keeps only in-frame clones here, not all; method: immunoSEQ multiplex PCR. The sample has about 100,000 clones; 70% to 85% are singletons. Specimen: peripheral blood. These receptors all come from a man between 60 and 75 years old with active or convalescent COVID-19.

Only one count was recorded for this clone. The rearrangement links TRBV7-9 to TRBJ2-6; 8 bases line up with TRBD1. This CDR3 contains 18 residues. Germline-derived CDR1 and CDR2 are SEHNR and FQNEAQ (reference sequence). J was trimmed by 0 bases and V by 5 bases; bases with no gene match: 9. The CDR3 DNA sequence: TGTGCCAGCAGCGATTGGGGGACAGGAAACTCTGGGGCCAACGTCCTGACTTTC. Its translation is CASSDWGTGNSGANVLTF.

This sequence joins TRBV6-4 and TRBJ2-3, with 9 bases lining up with TRBD2. The CDR3 is made up of 14 amino acids. Germline loops: CDR1 MRHNA, CDR2 SNTAGT. Trimming cost V 5 bases and J 1 base; bases outside gene matches: 1. DNA of the CDR3: TGTGCCAGCAGTTTAGCGGGAGGCACAGATACGCAGTATTTT. Amino acid sequence: CASSLAGGTDTQYF.

The rearrangement links TRBV3-1 (or the pseudogene TRBV3-2) to TRBJ2-3; TRBD1 might be the D (6 bases). CDR3 length: 18 residues. V lost 3 bases to trimming and J lost 8 bases, with 27 bases between them. The germline CDR1 and CDR2 sequences are LGHDT and YNNKEL (reference sequence). CDR3 region: CASSHGARAKGHTSTQYF. CDR3 bases: TGTGCCAGCAGCCACGGCGCGAGGGCCAAGGGACACACAAGTACGCAGTATTTT.

The chain links TRBV28 to TRBJ1-1, with 7 nucleotides matching TRBD1. Germline V lookup: CDR1 MDHEN, CDR2 SYDVKM. The CDR3 has 14 amino acids. V gave up 6 bases and J gave up 8 bases; unmatched junction bases: 12. The CDR3 DNA is TGTGCCAGCAGCCGTATAGGGGGCAGGGCAGAAGCTTTCTTT. Translation gives CASSRIGGRAEAFF.

This clone has at least ten counts. The chain recombines TRBV5-1 with TRBJ2-3; 9 bases agree with TRBD2. The CDR3 has 15 residues. Unmatched junction bases numbered 3, after V lost 3 bases and J lost 1 base. CDR1 is SGHRS and CDR2 is YFSETQ in the germline V gene. CDR3: CASSWAGGRTDTQYF. The CDR3 DNA reads as TGCGCCAGCAGCTGGGCGGGGGGGCGCACAGATACGCAGTATTTT.

The rearrangement joins TRBV7-3 to TRBJ1-1, with D possibly TRBD1 on 6 matching bases. V lost 2 bases and J lost 6, with 10 bases in between. The length of the CDR3 is 13 residues. CDR1 and CDR2 (germline): SGHTA, FQGTGA. CDR3 coding DNA: TGTGCCAGCAGCTTAGGGGGGGGCTCTGAAGCTTTCTTT. Amino acid sequence: CASSLGGGSEAFF.

DNA of the CDR3: TGTGCCAGCAGCTTAATTCGGGATACGCAGTATTTT. As protein: CASSLIRDTQYF. V gene TRBV7-2 combines with J gene TRBJ2-3; D not certain. V lost 2 bases, J lost 6 bases, and 6 bases lay in between. This CDR3 comprises 12 residues. Germline V lookup: CDR1 SGHTA, CDR2 FQGNSA.

The rearrangement uses TRBV6-5 and TRBJ1-1; 10 bases align to TRBD1. The J segment lost 5 bases and the V segment lost 6 bases, leaving 3 bases of the junction unmatched. Germline CDR1 and CDR2: MNHEY and SVGAGI. The CDR3 has 13 residues. The CDR3 is CASRTGGWTEAFF. DNA of the CDR3: TGTGCCAGCAGGACAGGGGGCTGGACTGAAGCTTTCTTT.

The V call is TRBV28, the J call TRBJ2-4; 8 positions match TRBD1. This CDR3 is 14 amino acids long. Germline lookup yields CDR1 MDHEN and CDR2 SYDVKM. With 6 bases clipped from V and 8 bases from J, the junction kept 9 bases outside the gene matches. CDR3 amino acids: CASSIGQGGDIQYF. CDR3 nucleotides: TGTGCCAGCAGCATCGGACAGGGTGGAGACATTCAGTACTTC.

The chain joins TRBV27 to TRBJ2-3, with 7 bases fitting TRBD1. The V gene's germline CDR1 is MNHEY and CDR2 SMNVEV (reference sequence). The CDR3 length is 13 residues. The J segment lost 10 bases and the V segment lost 6 bases, leaving 10 bases of the junction unmatched. The CDR3 coding sequence is TGTGCCAGCAGCGGGACAGCCCGGAATTCGCAGTATTTT. Translating it yields CASSGTARNSQYF.

The J gene is TRBJ2-7, the V gene TRBV27; no firm D call. CDR1 and CDR2 from the germline V gene are MNHEY and SMNVEV (reference sequence). This CDR3 has 13 residues. The V end was cut by 8 bases, the J end by 2 bases, with 13 bases between. The CDR3 nucleotides read TGTGCCAGCGCGCCAGGCAGCACCTACGAGCAGTACTTC. It specifies CASAPGSTYEQYF.

J is TRBJ2-7 and V is TRBV28; 7 bases match TRBD2. There are 14 residues in the CDR3. The germline CDR1 and CDR2 sequences are MDHEN and SYDVKM. The V segment lost 5 bases and the J segment 2 bases; nucleotides outside the gene matches: 6. The CDR3 protein is CASSLTGGTYEQYF. The CDR3 DNA reads as TGTGCCAGCAGTCTAACGGGAGGTACCTACGAGCAGTACTTC.

This chain joins TRBV14 and TRBJ2-3; D is perhaps TRBD2 (6 bases). V was trimmed by 4 bases and J by 4 bases, leaving 12 bases between them. This CDR3 has 14 residues. CDR1 is SGHDN and CDR2 is FVKESK in the germline V gene. The CDR3 DNA sequence: TGTGCCAGCAGCCCCGGAGGGCCCTCAGATACGCAGTATTTT. Translation: CASSPGGPSDTQYF.

The chain recombines TRBV4-1 with TRBJ2-4; TRBD2 matches at 10 bases. The junction had 7 bases not matched to a gene; V was cut back by 3 bases and J by 5 bases. CDR3 length: 16 residues. In germline, CDR1 is MGHRA, CDR2 YSYEKL. CDR3 in amino acids: CASSHAPGLAENIQYF. CDR3 in DNA: TGCGCCAGCAGCCATGCCCCCGGACTAGCGGAAAACATTCAGTACTTC.

V gene TRBV6-5 combines with J gene TRBJ1-5, with D possibly TRBD1 on 6 matching bases. V dropped 5 bases and J dropped 3 bases, with 8 bases sitting between them. Germline lookup yields CDR1 MNHEY and CDR2 SVGAGI. The CDR3 is made up of 13 amino acids. Written as DNA, the CDR3 is TGTGCCAGCAGTACAGGGCACAATCAGCCCCAGCATTTT. It yields the protein CASSTGHNQPQHF.

V is TRBV19 and J is TRBJ1-5; possible D gene TRBD1, 6 bases. CDR1 is LNHDA, CDR2 SQIVND, per germline (reference sequence). Deletions cut 5 bases from V and 2 bases from J, with 10 bases between. The CDR3 extends over 14 amino acids. The CDR3 reads CASSFRQGNQPQHF. CDR3 nucleotide sequence: TGTGCCAGTAGTTTCCGACAGGGCAATCAGCCCCAGCATTTT.

This clone was observed a few times. The V call is TRBV6-6, the J call TRBJ2-7; 10 positions match TRBD1. Germline V lookup: CDR1 MNHNY, CDR2 SVGAGI (reference sequence). The trim removed 2 bases at V and 4 bases at J, leaving 8 bases unmatched. This CDR3 contains 16 residues. The CDR3 region is CASSYKPGTGVYEQYF. Here the CDR3 DNA reads TGTGCCAGCAGTTACAAGCCCGGGACAGGGGTTTACGAGCAGTACTTC.

The rearrangement links TRBV2 to TRBJ2-7; 8 bases are shared with TRBD2. CDR1 is SNHLY and CDR2 is FYNNEI in the germline V gene. The CDR3 is 16 amino acids. V dropped 3 bases and J dropped 2; count of bases not matched to a gene: 9. The CDR3 sequence: CASSEIQAGVPYEQYV. The CDR3 region has the DNA TGTGCCAGCAGTGAGATTCAAGCGGGAGTCCCCTACGAGCAGTACGTC.

V gene TRBV5-5 combines with J gene TRBJ1-1; 9 nucleotides agree with TRBD1. Unmatched junction bases numbered 7, after V lost 5 bases and J lost 5 bases. The germline gives CDR1 SGHKS, CDR2 YYEKEE (reference sequence). This CDR3 comprises 14 residues. The CDR3, as DNA: TGTGCCAGCAGGCGGGACAGGGTACAGACTGAAGCTTTCTTT. It codes for CASRRDRVQTEAFF.

The rearrangement links TRBV7-9 to TRBJ2-1; TRBD1 might be the D (6 bases). Looked up from germline, CDR1 is SEHNR and CDR2 is FQNEAQ (reference sequence). The CDR3 totals 17 residues. Trimming shortened V by 5 bases and J by 6 bases, and 23 bases separated the two germline ends. The CDR3 DNA sequence: TGTGCCAGCAGCCCTGGCGTGGGGGCGATTCTCCTCAATGAGCAGTTCTTC. Translation: CASSPGVGAILLNEQFF.